The clone carrying this T cell receptor beta chain was detected ten times or more. Its antigen remains unidentified. The library was built from 400 to 500 ng RNA with molecular barcoded adaptors for alpha/delta and beta/gamma chains. MiXCR was run by TCRdb on the reads, yielding one entry per CDR3 protein. The table includes around 38,000 distinct CDR3 sequences, around 15% detected once. The data derive from a study of read filtering for tumor transcriptome and immune sequencing. Study-wide points: Correlation between methods rose after single-read clonotypes were removed. The sorted CD138-negative fraction was a mixed bone marrow immune population, not purified T cells.

Every patient had bone marrow sampled while the disease was active. The CDR3 runs 13 residues. V lost 1 base, J lost 2 bases, and 2 bases stayed unmatched. CDR1 is DFQATT and CDR2 is SNEGSKA in the germline V gene (reference sequence). The chain links TRBV20-1 to TRBJ2-7; 7 nucleotides line up with TRBD2. The specimen sequenced was a population of CD138-negative cells sorted from bone marrow. The clonotype comes from a donor at least 40 years old with multiple myeloma. CDR3 nucleotides: TGCAGTGCTAGAGTTGCGGGAGCCTACGAGCAGTACTTC. Translated, it gives CSARVAGAYEQYF.